These T cell receptor beta chains were read from a single sample in a study of blood T cell repertoires in COVID-19. Sequencing was performed with immunoSEQ multiplex PCR; in TCRdb, only in-frame clones are kept and a portion is missing. The data hold some 190,000 clones, with roughly 88% observed a single time. Sequenced sample: peripheral blood. The origin of the receptors is a human donor with active or convalescent COVID-19. The donor label of this sample is uncertain. CDR3s include the opening cysteine and the closing phenylalanine or tryptophan. The D gene is left open where the match is weak. Clone size is given for some rows only: seen once, a few or many times, or a class if the clone is expanded.

clone size,D gene,J gene,V gene,CDR3 protein,CDR3 DNA
few,TRBD1,TRBJ1-1,TRBV28,CASSFFGQGGTEAFF,TGTGCCAGCAGTTTTTTCGGACAGGGGGGCACTGAAGCTTTCTTT
-,-,TRBJ1-4,TRBV6-6,CASSPAGGNEKLFF,TGTGCCAGCAGCCCCGCCGGGGGGAACGAAAAACTGTTTTTT
-,-,TRBJ2-7,TRBV12-5,CASGLDLTYYYEQYF,TGTGCTAGTGGTTTGGACCTAACCTATTACTACGAGCAGTACTTC
-,-,TRBJ1-3,TRBV7-2,CASSPHMTGIGNTIYF,TGTGCCAGCAGCCCCCATATGACGGGGATTGGAAACACCATATATTTT
-,TRBD1,TRBJ1-6,TRBV9,CASSRDRGESPLHF,TGTGCCAGCAGCCGCGACAGGGGGGAATCACCCCTCCACTTT
-,TRBD2,TRBJ2-3,TRBV2,CASSSTSGRDTQYF,TGTGCCAGCAGTTCGACTAGCGGGAGGGATACGCAGTATTTT
-,-,TRBJ1-2,TRBV5-6,CASSPIETNYGYTF,TGTGCCAGCAGCCCTATCGAGACTAACTATGGCTACACCTTC
-,-,TRBJ2-1,TRBV10-3,CAISLSDRARFF,TGTGCCATCAGTCTTTCCGACCGCGCTAGGTTCTTC
-,TRBD2,TRBJ2-7,TRBV11-3,CASSLEREREGQGYYEQYF,TGTGCCAGCAGCTTAGAGAGGGAGCGGGAGGGCCAAGGATACTACGAGCAGTACTTC
few,-,TRBJ2-3,TRBV4-1,CASSQEELADTQYF,TGCGCCAGCAGCCAAGAAGAACTTGCAGATACGCAGTATTTT
-,-,TRBJ2-1,TRBV7-3,CASSQDYSYNEQFF,TGTGCCAGCAGCCAGGACTATTCCTACAATGAGCAGTTCTTC
-,-,TRBJ2-2,TRBV14,CASSPDRSAGELFF,TGTGCCAGCAGCCCCGACAGAAGCGCCGGGGAGCTGTTTTTT